A selection of T cell receptor beta chains follows, all from one sample in a study of OX40 agonist ivuxolimab in advanced cancers. Produced via immunoSEQ multiplex PCR; TCRdb's table is partial and in-frame only. The sample records 60,000 to 75,000 clones, approximately 88% being singletons. This material consisted of CD4+ or CD8+ T cells sorted from blood, taken in a trial of the OX40 agonist ivuxolimab. These receptors were obtained from an adult with an advanced solid tumor such as melanoma, head and neck, liver or kidney cancer. CDR3s include the opening cysteine and the closing phenylalanine or tryptophan. A D gene is named only where the DNA matches it firmly. Not every row has a clone size; where given, it reads once, few, many or a size class.

. | TRBD1 | TRBJ2-1 | 14 | TRBV10-1 | CASSNRDRDSEQFF | TGCGCCAGCAGTAACCGGGACAGGGATAGTGAGCAGTTCTTC
. | . | TRBJ2-7 | 11 | TRBV6-5 | CASGSSYEQYF | TGTGCCTCCGGGAGCTCCTACGAGCAGTACTTC
. | . | TRBJ2-3 | 15 | TRBV4-1 | CASSQEGLGTDTQYF | TGCGCCAGCAGCCAAGAGGGTCTAGGCACAGATACGCAGTATTTT
. | . | TRBJ2-7 | 14 | TRBV9 | CASSSSGYPYEQYF | TGTGCCAGCAGCTCCTCAGGCTACCCCTACGAGCAGTACTTC
. | . | TRBJ1-2 | 13 | TRBV4-2 | CASSQPPGSGYTF | TGTGCCAGCAGCCAACCCCCGGGGAGTGGCTACACCTTC
once | . | TRBJ2-6 | 16 | TRBV9 | CASSVRAVSGANVLTF | TGTGCCAGCAGCGTAAGGGCTGTCTCTGGGGCCAACGTCCTGACTTTC
. | TRBD2 | TRBJ2-7 | 16 | TRBV7-6 | CASSTGLAGGQNEQYF | TGTGCCAGCAGCACTGGACTAGCGGGAGGGCAAAACGAGCAGTACTTC
. | . | TRBJ1-5 | 19 | TRBV19 | CASSSHSDTHGVSNQPQHF | TGTGCCAGTAGTAGCCATTCAGATACCCACGGGGTGAGCAATCAGCCCCAGCATTTT
. | . | TRBJ1-1 | 16 | TRBV11-2 | CASSYFGSRGNTEAFF | TGTGCCAGCAGTTACTTCGGGTCGAGAGGGAACACTGAAGCTTTCTTT
. | TRBD2 | TRBJ2-3 | 15 | TRBV4-2 | CATSASGRSRDTQYF | TGTGCCACTTCCGCTAGCGGGAGGTCGAGAGATACGCAGTATTTT
. | . | TRBJ2-7 | 12 | TRBV5-8 | CASSTRLGEQYF | TGTGCCAGCAGCACTCGCCTTGGGGAGCAGTACTTC
once | TRBD1 | TRBJ2-6 | 16 | TRBV5-8 | CASNVQGAGGANVLTF | TGTGCCAGCAACGTACAGGGGGCGGGAGGGGCCAACGTCCTGACTTTC
. | . | TRBJ2-7 | 14 | TRBV5-1 | CASSLGGGIHEQYF | TGCGCCAGCAGCTTGGGGGGCGGGATCCACGAGCAGTACTTC
. | TRBD1 | TRBJ2-1 | 15 | TRBV5-1 | CASSTGQGAIDEQFF | TGCGCCAGCAGCACCGGACAGGGGGCAATCGATGAGCAGTTCTTC
. | . | TRBJ1-3 | 13 | TRBV30 | CAWSVLSGNTIYF | TGTGCCTGGAGTGTACTCTCTGGAAACACCATATATTTT
. | . | TRBJ1-3 | 17 | TRBV1 | CTSSPLDREDSGNTIYF | TGCACCAGCAGCCCACTCGACAGGGAGGATTCTGGAAACACCATATATTTT
. | . | TRBJ1-2 | 14 | TRBV6-5 | CASSLAGPPYGYTF | TGTGCCAGCAGCCTCGCGGGGCCCCCTTATGGCTACACCTTC
. | . | TRBJ2-3 | 14 | TRBV5-4 | CASSLEGRADTQYF | TGTGCCAGCAGCTTGGAGGGTCGCGCAGATACGCAGTATTTT
once | . | TRBJ2-2 | 16 | TRBV16 | CASSQSLVTNTGELFF | TGTGCCAGCAGCCAATCACTGGTTACGAACACCGGGGAGCTGTTTTTT
. | . | TRBJ1-1 | 11 | TRBV20-1 | CSAGGDTEAFF | TGCAGTGCCGGGGGGGACACTGAAGCTTTTTTT
. | . | TRBJ1-1 | 13 | TRBV10-1 | CASSEGDRHAAFF | TGCGCCAGCAGTGAAGGAGACAGGCATGCGGCTTTCTTT
. | TRBD1 | TRBJ2-7 | 16 | TRBV6-5 | CASSFHINRGFHEQYF | TGTGCCAGCAGTTTTCACATTAACAGGGGGTTCCACGAGCAGTACTTC
once | TRBD2 | TRBJ2-1 | 16 | TRBV27 | CASSIYGTSGRGGEFF | TGTGCCAGCAGTATCTATGGGACTAGCGGGAGGGGAGGTGAGTTCTTC
. | . | TRBJ1-1 | 12 | TRBV29-1 | CSVVTPATEAFF | TGCAGCGTCGTGACACCCGCGACTGAAGCTTTCTTT
. | TRBD1 | TRBJ2-5 | 13 | TRBV18 | CASSPTGGETQYF | TGTGCCAGCTCACCGACAGGGGGAGAGACCCAGTACTTC
. | . | TRBJ1-2 | 15 | TRBV6-5 | CASSYSSDSGAGYTF | TGTGCCAGCAGTTACTCGAGCGACAGTGGGGCTGGCTACACCTTC
. | . | TRBJ2-1 | 14 | TRBV5-5 | CASTSGAGHNEQFF | TGTGCCAGCACCTCCGGCGCAGGGCACAATGAGCAGTTCTTC
. | . | TRBJ2-7 | 13 | TRBV7-2 | CASSLQQTYEQYF | TGTGCCAGCAGCTTACAACAGACCTACGAGCAGTACTTC
. | TRBD1 | TRBJ1-6 | 14 | TRBV27 | CASRDGQGLTPLHF | TGTGCCAGCAGGGACGGACAGGGGCTAACGCCCCTCCACTTT
. | . | TRBJ1-5 | 15 | TRBV6-5 | CASSNKDNVNQPQHF | TGTGCCAGCAGTAACAAGGACAATGTGAATCAGCCCCAGCATTTT
few | TRBD1 | TRBJ2-7 | 16 | TRBV30 | CAWSSPGQGIRLGQYF | TGTGCCTGGAGCAGCCCAGGACAGGGAATAAGGTTAGGGCAGTACTTC
. | . | TRBJ2-1 | 14 | TRBV7-3 | CASSLSSSYNEQFF | TGTGCCAGCAGCTTAAGTAGCTCCTACAATGAGCAGTTCTTC
. | . | TRBJ1-2 | 13 | TRBV14 | CASSQTMVDGYTF | TGTGCCAGCAGCCAGACAATGGTAGATGGCTACACCTTC
. | TRBD1 | TRBJ1-1 | 13 | TRBV28 | CASRKTGSREAFF | TGTGCCAGCAGGAAGACAGGGTCACGTGAAGCTTTCTTT
. | . | TRBJ1-4 | 14 | TRBV5-4 | CASSRDSPNEKLFF | TGTGCCAGCAGCCGTGACAGCCCTAATGAAAAACTGTTTTTT
once | . | TRBJ2-2 | 14 | TRBV6-6 | CATKDTGNTGELFF | TGTGCCACCAAGGACACAGGGAACACCGGGGAGCTGTTTTTT